The source of this T cell receptor beta chain is a study of response to subunit inactivated influenza vaccine. This clonotype showed up just a few times. Its target is not known. Via MiXCR, TCRdb re-called the RT-PCR reads, giving one row per CDR3 protein. The sample lists roughly 780,000 distinct CDR3 sequences; about 18% were seen once. CDR3 size: 12 residues. V was trimmed by 7 bases and J by 6 bases, leaving 9 bases between them. Looked up from germline, CDR1 is MNHEY and CDR2 is SMNVEV (reference sequence). The study's findings and limits: The authors suggested that every seasonal influenza vaccination recruits few new T cells.

This sequence originates from a man between 50 and 59 years old who received an inactivated influenza vaccine. The chain has TRBV27 and TRBJ2-2, with D unclear. The input for sequencing was PBMCs from blood, taken less than 6 days after vaccination. The DNA of the CDR3 is TGTGCCAGCAACCGACCCCCCGGGGAGCTGTTTTTT. Translated: CASNRPPGELFF.